This TCR beta chain came from a study of T cell repertoires in cytomegalovirus infection. Study background: Shared public TCR beta signatures pointed to both CMV infection and a matching HLA type.

With 2 bases clipped from V and 0 bases from J, the junction kept 4 bases outside the gene matches. The CDR3 consists of 17 residues. Germline values: CDR1 MNHNS, CDR2 SASEGT. MiXCR was run by TCRdb on the reads, yielding one entry per CDR3 protein. The sample has some 250,000 distinct CDR3 sequences, roughly 9.1% seen once. Concerning this clonotype itself: Its matching antigen is unknown.

Study observations and caveats: CMV carriers with the relevant HLA were identified by cumulative public TCR beta family frequency. It was HLA-C-restricted CMV-specific TCR beta clonotypes that dominated the response ex vivo.

J is TRBJ2-2 and V is TRBV6-1; TRBD2 matches 9 bases. The sample was PBMCs. The origin of this receptor is a human donor in good health (CMV status not recorded). Some clones in this sample may be carry-over from other donors' samples. As DNA, the CDR3 is TGTGCCAGCAGTGAACTAGCGGGGACATCGAACACCGGGGAGCTGTTTTTT. Amino acids: CASSELAGTSNTGELFF.